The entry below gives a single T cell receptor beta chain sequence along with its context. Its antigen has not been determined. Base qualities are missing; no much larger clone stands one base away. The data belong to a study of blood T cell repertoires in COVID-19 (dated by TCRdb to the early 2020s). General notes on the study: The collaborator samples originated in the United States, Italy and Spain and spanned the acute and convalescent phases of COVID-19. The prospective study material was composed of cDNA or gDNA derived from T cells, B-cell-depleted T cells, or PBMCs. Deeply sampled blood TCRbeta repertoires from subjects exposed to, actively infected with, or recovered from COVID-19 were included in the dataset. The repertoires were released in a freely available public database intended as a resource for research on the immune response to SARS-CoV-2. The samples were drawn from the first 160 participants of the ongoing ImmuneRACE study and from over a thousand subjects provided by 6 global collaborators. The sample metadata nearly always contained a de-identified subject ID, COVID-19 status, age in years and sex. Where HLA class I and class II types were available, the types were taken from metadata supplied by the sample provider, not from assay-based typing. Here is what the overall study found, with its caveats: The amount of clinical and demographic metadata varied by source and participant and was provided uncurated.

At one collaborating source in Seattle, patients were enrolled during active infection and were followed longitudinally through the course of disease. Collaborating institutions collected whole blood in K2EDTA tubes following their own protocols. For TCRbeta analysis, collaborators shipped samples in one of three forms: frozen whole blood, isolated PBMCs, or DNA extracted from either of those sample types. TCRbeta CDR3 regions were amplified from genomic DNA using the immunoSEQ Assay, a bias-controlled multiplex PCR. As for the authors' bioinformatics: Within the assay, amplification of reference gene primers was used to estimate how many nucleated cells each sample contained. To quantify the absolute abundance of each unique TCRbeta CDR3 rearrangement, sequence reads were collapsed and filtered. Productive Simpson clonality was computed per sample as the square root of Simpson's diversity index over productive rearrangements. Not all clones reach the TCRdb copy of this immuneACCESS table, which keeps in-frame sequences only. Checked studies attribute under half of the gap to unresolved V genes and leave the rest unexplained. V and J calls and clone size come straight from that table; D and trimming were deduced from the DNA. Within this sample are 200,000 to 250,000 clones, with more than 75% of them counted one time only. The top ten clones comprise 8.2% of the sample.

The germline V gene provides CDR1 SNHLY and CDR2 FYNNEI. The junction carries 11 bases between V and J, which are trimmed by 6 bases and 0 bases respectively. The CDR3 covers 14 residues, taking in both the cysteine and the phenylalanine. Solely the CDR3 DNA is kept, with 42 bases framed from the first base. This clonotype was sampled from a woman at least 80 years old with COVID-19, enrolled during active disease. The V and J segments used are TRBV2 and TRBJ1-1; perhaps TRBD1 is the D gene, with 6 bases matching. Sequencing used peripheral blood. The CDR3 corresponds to CASRRQEMNTEAFF. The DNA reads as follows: TGTGCCAGCAGACGACAGGAGATGAACACTGAAGCTTTCTTT.